The sequence of this T cell receptor beta chain was determined in a study of graft-versus-host responses after intestinal transplantation. Across the study: Transplantation in recipients was multivisceral, liver-intestinal, or isolated intestinal. Anti-thymocyte globulin induction, then tacrolimus and steroids for about 3 years, went to all recipients.

Study results and limitations: Allografts carried high graft-versus-host to host-versus-graft clonal ratios in patients having graft-donor T cell macrochimerism. GvH clonotypes were identified within recipient marrow, with a subset emerging first in ileum or blood.

Points on this clone: The antigen remains undetermined.

Looked up from germline, CDR1 is SQVTM and CDR2 is ANQGSEA. This CDR3 is 14 amino acids long. Trimming cost V 6 bases and J 2 bases, with 16 bases left between them. Profiling relied on immunoSEQ multiplex PCR, and the TCRdb table lists in-frame clones only, not all of them. The data hold over 80,000 clones, with roughly 82% observed a single time. The genes are TRBV29-1 and TRBJ1-1; maybe TRBD1 (6 bases). This TCR was sampled from a human patient who received an intestinal transplant, so some T cells may come from the graft donor. The starting material was PBMCs, obtained 255 days after intestinal transplant. CDR3 region: CSVRALTGNTEAFF. The CDR3 nucleotides read TGCAGCGTCCGAGCCTTGACAGGTAACACTGAAGCTTTCTTT.